This TCR beta chain was retrieved from a study of response to subunit inactivated influenza vaccine. The germline CDR1 and CDR2 sequences are LNHNV and YYDKDF (reference sequence). Germline trimming cut 3 bases from V and 5 bases from J; bases unmatched to any gene: 4. This CDR3 spans 14 amino acids. This clonotype showed up just a few times. MiXCR, run by TCRdb on the RT-PCR reads, gives a single entry per CDR3 protein. This sample has 150,000 to 200,000 distinct CDR3 sequences, with approximately 12% found just once. These same data were also listed under a study on T cells expressing NK-cell markers. As that study records: The cDNA for TCR beta came from 5'RACE template switching with UMIs.

This rearrangement joins TRBV15 to TRBJ1-5, with 7 bases lining up with TRBD1. The sequence derives from a man between 50 and 59 years old who received an inactivated influenza vaccine. The sample was CD8+ T cells sorted from PBMCs, taken 11 to 12 days after vaccination. The CDR3 region has the DNA TGTGCCACCAGCAGCCCGGGACAGCATCAGCCCCAGCATTTT. Amino acid sequence: CATSSPGQHQPQHF.